The rows below give T cell receptor beta chains drawn from one sample of a study of blood T cell repertoires in COVID-19. Generated by immunoSEQ multiplex PCR, the TCRdb table keeps only in-frame clones and is missing some. Here the sample spans about 49,000 clones, 82% being singletons. Sequenced material: peripheral blood. These receptors came from a woman between 55 and 75 years old with acute or convalescent COVID-19. Both conserved end residues are part of each CDR3.

>TRBV23-1|TRBJ1-2
CASSQSWHGLTGANPYGYTF
>TRBV12-5|TRBJ2-4
CASAKGLLAKNIQYF
>TRBV18|TRBJ2-2
CASSPPRDRGRFTGELFF
>TRBV27|TRBJ1-1
CASSPYRENTEAFF
>TRBV3-1/TRBV3-2|TRBJ1-1
CASSQAGGATEAFF
>TRBV5-4|TRBJ1-1
CASSPGGFMNTEAFF
>TRBV7-9|TRBJ1-4
CASSLGAGGEKLFF
>TRBV18|TRBJ2-1
CASSPASGNYNEQFF
>TRBV6-1|TRBJ2-1
CASSTRQGTGNEQFF
>TRBV15|TRBJ2-3
CATSRGNIGDTQYF
>TRBV6-4|TRBJ1-4
CASSDSGTGNEKLFF
>TRBV28|TRBJ1-5
CASRDSVQPQHF
>TRBV18|TRBJ2-7
CASSPRTYEQYF
>TRBV18|TRBJ1-3
CASSPSQVTRSGNTIYF
>TRBV7-6|TRBJ2-1
CASSLSSYNEQFF
>TRBV5-1|TRBJ2-5
CASSSGTAQETQYF
>TRBV7-2|TRBJ2-1
CASSLETSGYEQFF
>TRBV10-2|TRBJ2-5
CASSDSGSRGTQYF
>TRBV18|TRBJ1-3
CASSPPTNSGNTIYF
>TRBV19|TRBJ1-1
CASSPSGPPFMNTEAFF
>TRBV19|TRBJ1-6
CASRDSRSYNSPLHF
>TRBV11-3|TRBJ2-7
CASSSGVTTQQYF
>TRBV4-1|TRBJ1-2
CASSQDRGFYGYTF
>TRBV5-8|TRBJ1-1
CASSHRNTEAFF
>TRBV29-1|TRBJ1-2
CSVDRSLDRTYTF
>TRBV6-5|TRBJ1-3
CASSLLDREGNTIYF
>TRBV12-3/TRBV12-4|TRBJ1-1
CASSPTPNTEAFF
>TRBV28|TRBJ1-4
CASSLGGSPRLEKLFF
>TRBV25-1|TRBJ1-1
CASSERQRNTEAFF
>TRBV6-6|TRBJ2-2
CASSYSKAGGPGELFF
>TRBV6-6|TRBJ1-2
CASSYAGRHNYGYTF
>TRBV15|TRBJ2-5
CATRGGASGDQETQYF
>TRBV5-8|TRBJ2-1
CASSLLRGRTRGGNEQFF
>TRBV6-6|TRBJ2-2
CASSPQVIVNTGELFF
>TRBV6-5|TRBJ1-4
CASSFAGSNEKLFF
>TRBV19|TRBJ1-3
CASSESTGSGNTIYF
>TRBV28|TRBJ1-2
CASSLGQNYGYTF
>TRBV7-9|TRBJ1-6
CASSDTGSLGYSPLHF
>TRBV21-1|TRBJ2-1
CASSKAHGGSYNEQFF
>TRBV5-1|TRBJ2-5
CASSLGDRKMETQYF
>TRBV6-5|TRBJ2-1
CASTPGSRRYNEQFF
>TRBV11-1|TRBJ2-7
CASSFAQGPHEQYF
>TRBV2|TRBJ2-5
CASSDNRGLSLETQYF
>TRBV15|TRBJ1-1
CATSRTSEAFF
>TRBV7-9|TRBJ2-3
CASSLGLAGETDTQYF
>TRBV3-1/TRBV3-2|TRBJ1-5
CASSHLSGINQPQHF
>TRBV2|TRBJ2-2
CASRLTRTGGSGELFF